The 18 T cell receptor beta chains presented below share a single source sample, sequenced in a study of T cell changes during pregnancy in multiple sclerosis. Sequencing was performed with immunoSEQ multiplex PCR; in TCRdb, only in-frame clones are kept and a portion is missing. Of 40,000 or so clones listed, 75% to 95% are singletons. This sample comprised CD8+ T cells from peripheral blood mononuclear cells, obtained in the second trimester of pregnancy. The receptor set was obtained from a female donor with multiple sclerosis, enrolled in a pregnancy study.

This chain uses TRBV4-1 with TRBJ2-7; TRBD1 matches at 9 bases. This CDR3 is built from 13 residues. Trimming cost V 3 bases and J 3 bases; bases outside gene matches: 0. Per germline, CDR1 MGHRA and CDR2 YSYEKL. The CDR3, as DNA: TGCGCCAGCAGCCAGGACAGGGGCTACGAGCAGTACTTC. Residues: CASSQDRGYEQYF.

The chain employs TRBV9 and TRBJ1-2; tentatively, D is TRBD1 (5 bases). V was pared by 3 bases and J by 5 bases, with 8 bases between. From germline, CDR1 is SGDLS and CDR2 YYNGEE. The CDR3 runs 12 residues. DNA for the CDR3: TGTGCCAGCAGCGCCGGGGGGTATGGCTACACCTTC. Protein product: CASSAGGYGYTF.

The rearrangement joins TRBV25-1 to TRBJ2-4; 7 bases agree with TRBD1. Germline CDR1 reads MGHDK; CDR2 reads SYGVNS. The V gene end was trimmed by 6 bases and the J gene end by 8 bases; junction bases not matched to a gene: 4. The CDR3 is 12 residues long. The chain's CDR3 is CASRPTGDIQYF. The CDR3 DNA reads TGTGCCAGCAGGCCTACAGGGGACATTCAGTACTTC.

This clone was observed a few times. The chain has TRBV7-9 and TRBJ1-1; D is perhaps TRBD1 (5 bases). CDR3 length: 18 residues. Deletions cut 3 bases from V and 0 bases from J, with 20 bases between. Germline CDR1 and CDR2: SEHNR and FQNEAQ (reference sequence). CDR3 in amino acids: CASSFFLRSGRVNTEAFF. The CDR3 nucleotides are TGTGCCAGCAGCTTCTTTTTGCGTAGTGGCAGGGTGAACACTGAAGCTTTCTTT.

The chain recombines TRBV7-8 with TRBJ2-7; TRBD2 matches at 7 bases. CDR1 and CDR2 (germline): SGHVS, FQNEAQ. Trimming removed 1 base from V and 3 bases from J; junction bases left unmatched: 6. The CDR3 is 15 amino acids. CDR3 nucleotides: TGTGCCAGCAGCTTAGGACCGGGACTAATCTACGAGCAGTACTTC. It encodes CASSLGPGLIYEQYF.

The CDR3 nucleotides are TGTGCCAGCAGTGGAGGGAATCGCAATCAGCCCCAGCATTTT. As protein: CASSGGNRNQPQHF. The rearrangement links TRBV25-1 to TRBJ1-5; D ambiguous. This CDR3 contains 14 residues. Germline CDR1 is MGHDK and CDR2 is SYGVNS. Trimming pared 4 bases from V and 2 bases from J, leaving 9 bases between.

This sequence joins TRBV7-6 and TRBJ2-7; D might be TRBD1 (6 bases). Germline V CDR1 and CDR2: SGHVS, FNYEAQ. The V end lost 5 bases, the J end lost 4 bases, and 9 bases lay between the germline ends. The CDR3 sequence is 12 residues long. In DNA, the CDR3 is TGTGCCAGCAGCCCCAGGGGATACGAGCAGTACTTC. Amino acid sequence: CASSPRGYEQYF.

V and J are TRBV5-4 and TRBJ1-2; D may be TRBD1 (5 bases). The V gene lost 3 bases and the J gene lost 2 bases, with 14 bases spanning the gap. The germline CDR1 and CDR2 sequences are SGHNT and YYREEE (reference sequence). This CDR3 contains 15 residues. The CDR3 spells CASSSGGTQNYGYTF. In nucleotides, the CDR3 is TGTGCCAGCAGCTCCGGGGGTACCCAGAACTATGGCTACACCTTC. Using reference TRBV5-4 and TRBJ1-2 for the parts outside the CDR3, the full variable domain is ETGVTQSPTHLIKTRGQQVTLRCSSQSGHNTVSWYQQALGQGPQFIFQYYREEENGRGNFPPRFSGLQFPNYSSELNVNALELDDSALYLCASSSGGTQNYGYTFGSGTRLTVV.

In this sample, this clone turned up once. V gene TRBV10-3 combines with J gene TRBJ2-7; 10 positions match TRBD2. The CDR3 has 15 residues. Unmatched junction bases numbered 6, after V lost 3 bases and J lost 4 bases. Germline loops: CDR1 ENHRY, CDR2 SYGVKD. CDR3 amino acids: CAISDKREGIYEQYF. In DNA, the CDR3 is TGTGCCATCAGTGACAAGCGGGAGGGCATATACGAGCAGTACTTC.

The chain links TRBV6-5 to TRBJ1-1; no reliable D call. The V and J ends lost 3 bases and 1 base respectively, with 12 bases between them. Germline lookup yields CDR1 MNHEY and CDR2 SVGAGI. This CDR3 is built from 15 residues. CDR3 protein: CASSYSRSKNTEAFF. CDR3 sequence (DNA): TGTGCCAGCAGTTATTCTCGGTCAAAGAACACTGAAGCTTTCTTT.

The chain combines TRBV9 with TRBJ2-1; D call uncertain. Germline CDR1 SGDLS, CDR2 YYNGEE. V was cut by 3 bases and J by 4 bases, with 5 bases left in between. The CDR3 runs 12 residues. In DNA form, the CDR3 reads TGTGCCAGCAGCGCGCTATACAATGAGCAGTTCTTC. Translating gives CASSALYNEQFF. Combining the CDR3 with reference TRBV9 and TRBJ2-1 gives the whole variable domain DSGVTQTPKHLITATGQRVTLRCSPRSGDLSVYWYQQSLDQGLQFLIQYYNGEERAKGNILERFSAQQFPDLHSELNLSSLELGDSALYFCASSALYNEQFFGPGTRLTVL.

The CDR3 sequence is CASSDTGGNTEAFF. The CDR3 region has the DNA TGTGCCAGCAGTGACACCGGGGGGAACACTGAAGCTTTCTTT. The V and J genes are TRBV6-1 and TRBJ1-1, with D possibly matching TRBD1 (5 bases). Trimming took off 3 bases at V and 1 base at J, with 9 bases between the two ends. The germline CDR1 and CDR2 sequences are MNHNS and SASEGT. The CDR3 consists of 14 residues.

The CDR3 DNA reads TGTGCCAGCAGGACAGACTCCTACAATGAGCAGTTCTTC. Protein product: CASRTDSYNEQFF. The chain couples TRBV5-4 to TRBJ2-1, with a weak D call TRBD1 (5 bases). In germline, CDR1 is SGHNT, CDR2 YYREEE (reference sequence). CDR3 length: 13 amino acids. With 5 bases removed from V and 0 bases from J, the gap between germline ends came to 6 bases.

The chain uses TRBV9 and TRBJ2-3, with 11 bases aligning to TRBD2. The ends lost 4 bases at V and 5 bases at J; junction bases unmatched: 6. CDR1 and CDR2 from the germline V gene are SGDLS and YYNGEE. The CDR3 totals 15 residues. CDR3: CASSPRLAGQDTQYF. The CDR3 DNA is TGTGCCAGCAGCCCCCGACTAGCGGGGCAAGATACGCAGTATTTT.

This clone was seen a few times. This chain connects TRBV18 to TRBJ2-1; 7 nucleotides line up with TRBD2. The CDR3 runs to 21 residues. The J segment lost 2 bases and the V segment lost 5 bases, leaving 24 bases of the junction unmatched. The V gene's germline CDR1 is KGHSH and CDR2 LQKENI. In DNA form, the CDR3 reads TGTGCCAGCTCATGGCCAATGGATGCGGGGGTCCCGCGATTTACCTACAATGAGCAGTTCTTC. It translates to CASSWPMDAGVPRFTYNEQFF.

V and J are TRBV6-1 and TRBJ2-7; 7 bases fit TRBD1. Germline loops: CDR1 MNHNS, CDR2 SASEGT. The V segment lost 7 bases and the J segment 1 base; nucleotides outside the gene matches: 7. The CDR3 is 14 amino acids. CDR3 nucleotides: TGTGCCAGCAAGAGGACAGGCGAATCCTACGAGCAGTACTTC. As protein: CASKRTGESYEQYF.

This chain links TRBV29-1 with TRBJ2-1, with 7 bases fitting TRBD1. The CDR3 loop spans 14 amino acids. V lost 0 bases and J lost 12; bases outside the gene matches: 11. Germline values: CDR1 SQVTM, CDR2 ANQGSEA. Here the CDR3 DNA reads TGCAGCGTTGAAGATGGCCAAAGGGGGCGAGGGCAGTTCTTC. As protein: CSVEDGQRGRGQFF.

DNA for the CDR3: TGTGCCAGTAGTATAGGGCAGGGGAACTATGGCTACACCTTC. Protein product: CASSIGQGNYGYTF. The V and J genes are TRBV19 and TRBJ1-2; TRBD1 might be the D (6 bases). V dropped 1 base and J dropped 2 bases, with 8 bases sitting between them. The length of the CDR3 is 14 residues. In germline, CDR1 is LNHDA, CDR2 SQIVND (reference sequence).